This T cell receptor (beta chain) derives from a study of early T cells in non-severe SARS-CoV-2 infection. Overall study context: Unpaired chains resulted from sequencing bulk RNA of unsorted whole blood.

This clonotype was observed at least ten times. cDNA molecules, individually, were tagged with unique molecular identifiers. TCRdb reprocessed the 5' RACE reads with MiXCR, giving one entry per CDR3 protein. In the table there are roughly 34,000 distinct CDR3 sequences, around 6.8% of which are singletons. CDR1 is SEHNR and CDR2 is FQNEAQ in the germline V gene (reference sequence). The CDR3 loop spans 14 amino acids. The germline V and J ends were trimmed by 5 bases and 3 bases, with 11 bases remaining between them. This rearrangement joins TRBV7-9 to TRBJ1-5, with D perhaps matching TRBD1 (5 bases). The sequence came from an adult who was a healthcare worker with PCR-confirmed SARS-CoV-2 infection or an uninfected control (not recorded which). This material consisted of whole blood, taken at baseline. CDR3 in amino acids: CASSGGQDNQPQHF. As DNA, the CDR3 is TGTGCCAGCAGCGGGGGTCAGGACAATCAGCCCCAGCATTTT.